This T cell receptor (beta chain) was documented in a study of regulatory T cells in long-lasting Graves disease. Study findings and constraints: Repertoires from persistent disease leaned toward TRBV28, TRBJ1-2 and TRBJ2-5. Persistent patients had more shared public clonotypes (around 2,800) than new patients (approximately 920).

Building of the TCR beta libraries involved iRepertoire HTBI primers and Arm-PCR of CDR3 regions. MiXCR, applied by TCRdb to the multiplex PCR reads, yields one record per CDR3 protein. The table lists 400,000 to 550,000 distinct CDR3 sequences, about 15% of them singletons, with over 15% in the top ten. The time point denotes: newly diagnosed GD, antithyroid drugs for less than 3 months. Scientists built the TCR library using RNA that was extracted from PBMCs. The CDR3 is made up of 16 amino acids. Germline values: CDR1 SQVTM, CDR2 ANQGSEA. Germline trimming cut 7 bases from V and 6 bases from J; bases unmatched to any gene: 11. Details on this clonotype: Antigen: not known.

These data are also associated with another study on T cells in Graves' hyperthyroidism and ophthalmopathy. This second report adds: Ophthalmopathy onset followed model prediction by a median roughly six months.

The TCR sequence derives from a woman in her 30s with Graves disease. This chain joins TRBV29-1 and TRBJ2-1, with 14 bases that match TRBD2. The sequences come from peripheral blood mononuclear cells (PBMCs), collected at new diagnosis, from a patient treated with antithyroid drugs. The CDR3 sequence is CSAPEAGLAGVNEQFF. DNA for the CDR3: TGCAGCGCCCCCGAGGCGGGACTAGCGGGAGTCAATGAGCAGTTCTTC.